A single sample gave rise to the 3 T cell receptor beta chains below, sequenced in a study of naive and memory T cell subsets. An equimolar mix of two oligonucleotides served as the beta constant-region primer for TRBC1 and TRBC2. TCRdb itself ran the UMI-ligation and nested PCR reads through MiXCR, one entry per CDR3 protein. The sample shows approximately 140,000 distinct CDR3 sequences, about a sixth of them seen only once. Material: naive CD4+ T cells from blood. Receptors were obtained from a human donor in good health.

This clonotype was seen repeatedly, ten times or more. The genes are TRBV2 and TRBJ2-4, with 8 positions matching TRBD1. V dropped 5 bases and J dropped 4; count of bases not matched to a gene: 7. Germline loops: CDR1 SNHLY, CDR2 FYNNEI. The CDR3 length is 15 residues. The CDR3 DNA follows: TGTGCCAGCAGTCCTAGGGACAGGATTAAAAACATTCAGTACTTC. Amino acids: CASSPRDRIKNIQYF.

The V gene is TRBV7-6, the J gene TRBJ1-2; no clear D gene. Germline CDR1 SGHVS, CDR2 FNYEAQ. V lost 5 bases to trimming and J lost 2 bases, with 15 bases between them. The CDR3 contains 15 residues. As DNA, the CDR3 is TGTGCCAGCAGCGACGTCTTCCGGCCCAACTATGGCTACACCTTC. Translated: CASSDVFRPNYGYTF.

This clonotype was picked up many times. The chain recombines TRBV6-6 with TRBJ2-7, with TRBD2 matching 7 bases. The CDR3 extends over 13 amino acids. The germline CDR1 and CDR2 sequences are MNHNY and SVGAGI (reference sequence). V lost 5 bases and J lost 0; bases outside the gene matches: 1. The CDR3 DNA reads as TGTGCCAGCAGTCCTAGCGGCTCCTACGAGCAGTACTTC. Translating gives CASSPSGSYEQYF.